The 32 T cell receptor beta chains listed next were all sequenced from one sample in a study of blood T cells in healthy people across ages. Next came a second PCR, run for roughly 6 to 11 cycles, which used a sample-barcoded 5' primer along with a J-beta primer mix. Via MiXCR, TCRdb re-called the 5' RACE reads, giving one row per CDR3 protein. The table lists around 780,000 distinct CDR3 sequences, about 56% of them singletons, with more than 25% in the top ten. The sequenced sample was blood. The origin of the receptors is a man aged 35 to 55 in good health.

The chain recombines TRBV4-2 with TRBJ2-5, with D maybe TRBD1 (6 bases). From germline, CDR1 is LGHNA and CDR2 YNFKEQ. Between the trimmed V and J ends, which lost 5 bases and 11 bases, there was a span of 18 bases. This CDR3 contains 13 residues. The CDR3 coding sequence is TGTGCCAGCAGCTCTCAACAGGGAAGGGAGCAGTACTTC. This encodes CASSSQQGREQYF.

This chain uses TRBV2 with TRBJ2-1; possible D gene TRBD2, 6 bases. Trimming left V 6 bases short and J 6 bases short, with 18 bases between. Germline values: CDR1 SNHLY, CDR2 FYNNEI. The CDR3 covers 15 residues. CDR3 sequence: CASSGRDSKSNEQFF. Written as DNA, the CDR3 is TGTGCCAGCAGCGGCCGGGACTCAAAGAGCAATGAGCAGTTCTTC.

This clonotype occurred a few times. The chain couples TRBV4-2 to TRBJ2-6; unclear D gene. The CDR3 extends over 15 amino acids. The germline V gene encodes CDR1 LGHNA and CDR2 YNFKEQ. Trimming shortened V by 1 base and J by 2 bases, and 6 bases separated the two germline ends. CDR3 amino acids: CASSQVGTGANVLTF. DNA for the CDR3: TGTGCCAGCAGCCAAGTTGGGACTGGGGCCAACGTCCTGACTTTC.

This clonotype was observed a few times. The rearrangement links TRBV28 to TRBJ2-5; D uncertain. CDR1 and CDR2 from the germline V gene are MDHEN and SYDVKM. Trimming stripped 2 bases from V and 1 base from J, with 8 bases between. The CDR3 extends over 14 amino acids. In DNA form, the CDR3 reads TGTGCCAGCAGTTTAGCCCGAATCCAAGAGACCCAGTACTTC. Residues: CASSLARIQETQYF.

This clonotype was detected only a few times. The rearrangement uses TRBV7-3 and TRBJ2-5; 7 bases fit TRBD2. The CDR3 has 15 residues. Unmatched junction bases numbered 13, after V lost 1 base and J lost 11 bases. In germline, CDR1 is SGHTA, CDR2 FQGTGA. CDR3 in DNA: TGTGCCAGCAGCTTAATGGGCGGGAGAGGGAATGAGCAGTACTTC. It yields the protein CASSLMGGRGNEQYF.

This chain links TRBV27 with TRBJ2-7; D may be TRBD2 (6 bases). The CDR3 totals 14 residues. Trimming removed 5 bases at V and 5 bases at J, with 16 bases between. In germline, CDR1 is MNHEY, CDR2 SMNVEV (reference sequence). The DNA for the CDR3 is TGTGCCAGCAGTCCCTCGGGCTGGGGGGACGAGCAGTACTTC. Translated: CASSPSGWGDEQYF.

Written as DNA, the CDR3 is TGTGCCAGCCTCGGCGGAGCTTACAATGAGCAGTTCTTC. Translation gives CASLGGAYNEQFF. The chain employs TRBV11-2 and TRBJ2-1; no definite D call. The V end lost 8 bases, the J end lost 4 bases, and 12 bases lay between the germline ends. CDR1 is SGHAT and CDR2 is FQNNGV in the germline V gene. The length of the CDR3 is 13 residues.

This clonotype was recorded once. The gene calls are TRBV3-1 and TRBJ2-2, with TRBD2 as a possible D gene (6 bases). CDR3 length equals 13 residues. Looked up from germline, CDR1 is LGHDT and CDR2 is YNNKEL (reference sequence). Trimming shortened V by 1 base and J by 14 bases, and 14 bases separated the two germline ends. The CDR3 here is CASSQGSGGRLFF. In DNA form, the CDR3 reads TGTGCCAGCAGCCAAGGGTCTGGGGGGAGACTGTTTTTT.

The chain links TRBV11-2 to TRBJ2-4; D ambiguous. Trimming pared 1 base from V and 9 bases from J, leaving 19 bases between. Germline V gene data show CDR1 as SGHAT and CDR2 as FQNNGV. The CDR3 runs 16 residues. The CDR3 region is CASSLVPDSGSGIQYF. In DNA form, the CDR3 reads TGTGCCAGCAGCTTAGTCCCCGACTCCGGTTCGGGCATTCAGTACTTC. The full variable domain, in which reference TRBV11-2 and TRBJ2-4 provide the parts outside the CDR3, is EAGVAQSPRYKIIEKRQSVAFWCNPISGHATLYWYQQILGQGPKLLIQFQNNGVVDDSQLPKDRFSAERLKGVDSTLKIQPAKLEDSAVYLCASSLVPDSGSGIQYFGAGTRLSVL.

The gene calls are TRBV5-1 and TRBJ2-6, with D perhaps TRBD1 (5 bases). This CDR3 comprises 18 residues. V dropped 6 bases and J dropped 0 bases, with 19 bases sitting between them. The germline gives CDR1 SGHRS, CDR2 YFSETQ. The CDR3: CASKGRGQKVSGANVLTF. CDR3 nucleotides: TGCGCCAGCAAGGGTAGAGGACAAAAAGTCTCTGGGGCCAACGTCCTGACTTTC.

The rearrangement joins TRBV3-1 to TRBJ2-1; TRBD1 matches 11 bases. Germline V CDR1 and CDR2: LGHDT, YNNKEL (reference sequence). With 8 bases clipped from V and 6 bases from J, the junction kept 15 bases outside the gene matches. The CDR3 sequence is 17 residues long. For the CDR3, the DNA is TGTGCCAGCGGCCGATTGGGCGGGACAGGGGGGTCCAATGAGCAGTTCTTC. Protein: CASGRLGGTGGSNEQFF.

This clonotype turned up a few times. The chain couples TRBV9 to TRBJ1-2, with D unclear. Germline V lookup: CDR1 SGDLS, CDR2 YYNGEE. V was pared by 4 bases and J by 4 bases, with 11 bases between. The CDR3 is 13 amino acids. The CDR3 loop is CASSPGRAYGYTF. CDR3 in DNA: TGTGCCAGCAGCCCCGGTAGGGCCTATGGCTACACCTTC.

The V call is TRBV12-3 or TRBV12-4, the J call TRBJ2-7; 7 bases line up with TRBD1. V lost 10 bases and J lost 9; bases outside the gene matches: 18. The CDR3 runs 14 residues. The CDR3 protein is CATLKGTDTTVQYF. The CDR3 coding sequence is TGTGCCACCCTTAAGGGGACAGATACTACGGTGCAGTACTTC.

The gene calls are TRBV28 and TRBJ2-3; TRBD1 matches 9 bases. The CDR3 runs to 17 residues. V gave up 4 bases and J gave up 5 bases; unmatched junction bases: 13. Germline CDR1 MDHEN, CDR2 SYDVKM. CDR3: CASSSLGTGKFLDTQYF. Here the CDR3 DNA reads TGTGCCAGCAGTTCCCTAGGGACAGGGAAATTTCTAGATACGCAGTATTTT.

This clonotype was found many times. This chain joins TRBV12-5 and TRBJ1-2, with 8 bases that match TRBD1. With 6 bases clipped from V and 3 bases from J, the junction kept 0 bases outside the gene matches. The CDR3 totals 12 residues. Germline V lookup: CDR1 LGHNT, CDR2 FRNRAP. The CDR3 region is CASGQGDYGYTF. The DNA of the CDR3 is TGTGCTAGTGGACAGGGGGACTATGGCTACACCTTC.

The rearrangement links TRBV7-2 to TRBJ1-2, with TRBD1 matching 10 bases. This CDR3 is 15 amino acids long. V was clipped by 3 bases and J by 2 bases; unmatched bases: 3. Germline assignment: CDR1 SGHTA and CDR2 FQGNSA. The DNA of the CDR3 is TGTGCCAGCAGCTTTTCGACAGGGGGCAACTATGGCTACACCTTC. Its protein product is CASSFSTGGNYGYTF.

The chain recombines TRBV19 with TRBJ1-5; 9 bases agree with TRBD1. Looked up from germline, CDR1 is LNHDA and CDR2 is SQIVND (reference sequence). The CDR3 is 16 residues long. V was pared by 5 bases and J by 4 bases, with 9 bases of the junction left unmatched. CDR3 sequence (DNA): TGTGCCAGTAGTTCAGAAACAGGGGGCGTTAATCAGCCCCAGCATTTT. It is translated as CASSSETGGVNQPQHF.

The chain recombines TRBV21-1 with TRBJ2-2; TRBD1 is the table's D call and was not checked against the DNA. TRBV21-1 is flagged as a pseudogene. The CDR3 covers 16 residues. The DNA of the CDR3 is TGTGCCAGCAGTCGTTCCGGGGCGACGAACACCGGGGAGCTGTTTTTT. Its translation is CASSRSGATNTGELFF.

This clonotype has more than one count but fewer than ten. The chain is built from TRBV7-6 and TRBJ1-1; 10 bases agree with TRBD1. CDR3 length: 18 residues. The junction had 9 bases not matched to a gene; V was cut back by 1 base and J by 1 base. Per the germline V gene, CDR1 is SGHVS and CDR2 is FNYEAQ. The CDR3, as DNA: TGTGCCAGCAGCTTAGAGACAGGGGGCTCATGGAGGAACACTGAAGCTTTCTTT. This sequence encodes CASSLETGGSWRNTEAFF. The complete variable domain, with remaining parts taken from reference TRBV7-6 and TRBJ1-1, reads GAGVSQSPRYKVTKRGQDVALRCDPISGHVSLYWYRQALGQGPEFLTYFNYEAQQDKSGLPNDRFSAERPEGSISTLTIQRTEQRDSAMYRCASSLETGGSWRNTEAFFGQGTRLTVV.

V usage is TRBV27 and J usage is TRBJ2-1, with D perhaps TRBD1 (5 bases). The V and J ends lost 0 bases and 6 bases respectively, with 9 bases between them. This CDR3 has 14 amino acids. In germline, CDR1 is MNHEY, CDR2 SMNVEV (reference sequence). The CDR3 DNA reads TGTGCCAGCAGTTTATCGAACAGGTTCAATGAGCAGTTCTTC. This encodes CASSLSNRFNEQFF.

The V and J genes are TRBV5-6 and TRBJ2-3; no firm D call. Trimming cost V 5 bases and J 6 bases, with 13 bases left between them. Germline loops: CDR1 SGHDT, CDR2 YYEEEE. This CDR3 comprises 13 residues. For the CDR3, the DNA is TGTGCCAGCAGGTTACCCGGTATGGATACGCAGTATTTT. It specifies CASRLPGMDTQYF. Full variable domain (missing parts from reference TRBV5-6 and TRBJ2-3): DAGVTQSPTHLIKTRGQQVTLRCSPKSGHDTVSWYQQALGQGPQFIFQYYEEEERQRGNFPDRFSGHQFPNYSSELNVNALLLGDSALYLCASRLPGMDTQYFGPGTRLTVL.

This clonotype turned up a few times. V usage is TRBV3-1 and J usage is TRBJ2-5, with no clear D. The CDR3 runs 12 residues. Germline CDR1 reads LGHDT; CDR2 reads YNNKEL (reference sequence). Trimming removed 2 bases from V and 12 bases from J, with 13 bases in between. CDR3 DNA sequence: TGTGCCAGCAGCCAACTGACACCGAGGAAGTACTTC. The encoded protein is CASSQLTPRKYF.

The chain links TRBV28 to TRBJ2-3; a possible D gene is TRBD2 (5 bases). Germline V gene data show CDR1 as MDHEN and CDR2 as SYDVKM. V lost 8 bases to trimming and J lost 10 bases, with 22 bases between them. The CDR3 has 14 residues. DNA for the CDR3: TGTGCCAGCGGCTCTATGGGGATCCGGGGATCGCAGTATTTT. This sequence encodes CASGSMGIRGSQYF.

J is TRBJ2-5 and V is TRBV11-2; possibly TRBD2 for D (5 bases). The V gene lost 3 bases and the J gene lost 5 bases, with 13 bases spanning the gap. Germline loops: CDR1 SGHAT, CDR2 FQNNGV. This CDR3 region has 14 residues. CDR3 amino acids: CASSFLDVAETQYF. The CDR3 bases are TGTGCCAGCAGCTTTCTCGATGTAGCGGAGACCCAGTACTTC. Together with reference TRBV11-2 and TRBJ2-5, the CDR3 gives the full variable domain: EAGVAQSPRYKIIEKRQSVAFWCNPISGHATLYWYQQILGQGPKLLIQFQNNGVVDDSQLPKDRFSAERLKGVDSTLKIQPAKLEDSAVYLCASSFLDVAETQYFGPGTRLLVL.

The V gene is TRBV21-1, the J gene TRBJ2-4; TRBD1 is the table's D call and was not checked against the DNA. The assigned J gene may be wrong: the sequence end matches TRBJ2-7 better. TRBV21-1 is marked as a pseudogene. This CDR3 is 15 amino acids long. CDR3 protein: CASGRLDRGPHEQYF. CDR3 bases: TGTGCCAGCGGTCGTTTGGACAGGGGACCGCACGAGCAGTACTTC.

The chain uses TRBV29-1 and TRBJ2-5; 8 nucleotides align to TRBD1. The J call is doubtful: the DNA matches TRBJ2-7 better. The germline V gene has CDR1 SQVTM and CDR2 ANQGSEA. This CDR3 contains 13 residues. As DNA, the CDR3 is TGCAGCGGCACGACAGGGGTAGGTGTCGAGCAGTACTTC. It yields the protein CSGTTGVGVEQYF.

This clonotype was seen only a few times. The chain has TRBV24-1 and TRBJ2-1; 9 nucleotides align to TRBD1. The CDR3 spans 17 residues. Germline V gives CDR1 KGHDR, CDR2 SFDVKD. V trimming: 3 bases; J trimming: 7 bases; junction bases outside the gene matches: 12. CDR3 region: CATSDPESWTGDNEQFF. The CDR3 region has the DNA TGTGCCACCAGTGATCCCGAATCTTGGACAGGGGATAATGAGCAGTTCTTC.

This chain joins TRBV9 and TRBJ1-6; the D is unclear. The CDR3 covers 12 residues. V was pared by 3 bases and J by 9 bases, with 7 bases between. Germline values: CDR1 SGDLS, CDR2 YYNGEE. The CDR3 loop is CASSDRVSPLHF. For the CDR3, the DNA is TGTGCCAGCAGCGACCGGGTTTCACCCCTCCACTTT.

The V gene is TRBV2, the J gene TRBJ2-4, with a possible D match to TRBD1 (6 bases). The J call may not be correct, given that the DNA end is closer to TRBJ2-7. The CDR3 spans 15 residues. Germline V CDR1 and CDR2: SNHLY, FYNNEI. The CDR3 loop reads CASNDRPGETYEQYF. The DNA of the CDR3 is TGTGCCAGCAATGACAGGCCAGGGGAAACCTACGAGCAGTACTTC.

The V and J genes are TRBV3-1 and TRBJ1-2; D might be TRBD1 (5 bases). V lost 4 bases and J lost 4, with 22 bases in between. Germline V gene lookup returns CDR1 LGHDT and CDR2 YNNKEL (reference sequence). This CDR3 region has 17 residues. Here the CDR3 reads CASSLLLGASEGYGYTF. The CDR3 bases are TGTGCCAGCAGCCTTCTGCTCGGGGCCAGCGAGGGCTATGGCTACACCTTC. The full variable domain, with the rest looked up from reference TRBV3-1 and TRBJ1-2, is DTAVSQTPKYLVTQMGNDKSIKCEQNLGHDTMYWYKQDSKKFLKIMFSYNNKELIINETVPNRFSPKSPDKAHLNLHINSLELGDSAVYFCASSLLLGASEGYGYTFGSGTRLTVV.

The V call is TRBV5-1, the J call TRBJ2-5; 8 bases fit TRBD1. The CDR3 runs to 17 residues. Germline lookup yields CDR1 SGHRS and CDR2 YFSETQ. J lost 5 bases, V lost 5 bases, and 17 bases had no gene match. The CDR3 DNA sequence: TGCGCCAGCAGGGCTCAGGGGGCGACGATTAAGGCGGAGACCCAGTACTTC. This codes for CASRAQGATIKAETQYF.

The chain links TRBV11-3 to TRBJ2-5, with 13 positions matching TRBD2. The J segment lost 5 bases and the V segment lost 5 bases, leaving 8 bases of the junction unmatched. The CDR3 runs to 16 residues. The germline V gene has CDR1 SGHNT and CDR2 YENEEA. The CDR3, as DNA: TGTGCCAGCAGCCGGACCGGGACTAGCGGGATTGAGACCCAGTACTTC. It specifies CASSRTGTSGIETQYF.